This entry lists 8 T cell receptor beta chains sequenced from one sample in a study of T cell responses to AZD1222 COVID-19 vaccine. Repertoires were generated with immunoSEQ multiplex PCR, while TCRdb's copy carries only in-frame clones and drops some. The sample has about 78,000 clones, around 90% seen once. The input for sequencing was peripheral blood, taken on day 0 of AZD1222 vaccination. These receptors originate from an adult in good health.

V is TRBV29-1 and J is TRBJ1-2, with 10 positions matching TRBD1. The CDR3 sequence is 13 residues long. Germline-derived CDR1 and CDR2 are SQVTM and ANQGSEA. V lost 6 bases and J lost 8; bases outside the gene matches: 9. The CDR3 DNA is TGCAGCGTCTCCTCCGGGACAGGGGTCGGCTACACCTTC. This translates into CSVSSGTGVGYTF.

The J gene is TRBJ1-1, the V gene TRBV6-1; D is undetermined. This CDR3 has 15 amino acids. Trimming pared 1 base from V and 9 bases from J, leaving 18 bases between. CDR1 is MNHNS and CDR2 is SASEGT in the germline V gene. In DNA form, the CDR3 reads TGTGCCAGCAGTGAAGGGGTGGGCCACGCGGGGAAAGCTTTCTTT. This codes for CASSEGVGHAGKAFF.

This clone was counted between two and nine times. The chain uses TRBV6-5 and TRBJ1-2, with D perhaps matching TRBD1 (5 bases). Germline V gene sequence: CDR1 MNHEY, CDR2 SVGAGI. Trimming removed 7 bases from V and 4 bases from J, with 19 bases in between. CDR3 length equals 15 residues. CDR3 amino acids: CASTDGGEILYGYTF. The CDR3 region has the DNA TGTGCCAGCACCGACGGGGGGGAGATTCTCTATGGCTACACCTTC.

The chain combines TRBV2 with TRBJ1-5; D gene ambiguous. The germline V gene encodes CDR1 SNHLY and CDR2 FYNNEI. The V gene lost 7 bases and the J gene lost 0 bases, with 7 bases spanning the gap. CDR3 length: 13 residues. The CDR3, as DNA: TGTGCCAGCATTTTAGATAGCAATCAGCCCCAGCATTTT. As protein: CASILDSNQPQHF.

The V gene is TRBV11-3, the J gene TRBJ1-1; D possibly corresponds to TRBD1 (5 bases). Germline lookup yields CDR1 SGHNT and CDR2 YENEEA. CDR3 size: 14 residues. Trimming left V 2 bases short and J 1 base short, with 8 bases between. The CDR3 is CASSLRDGNTEAFF. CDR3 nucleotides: TGTGCCAGCAGCTTAAGGGACGGGAACACTGAAGCTTTCTTT.

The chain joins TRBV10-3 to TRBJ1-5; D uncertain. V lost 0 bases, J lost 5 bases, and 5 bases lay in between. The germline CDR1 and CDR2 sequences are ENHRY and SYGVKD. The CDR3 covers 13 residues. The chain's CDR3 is CAISESPDQPQHF. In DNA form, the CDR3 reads TGTGCCATCAGTGAGTCGCCCGATCAGCCCCAGCATTTT.

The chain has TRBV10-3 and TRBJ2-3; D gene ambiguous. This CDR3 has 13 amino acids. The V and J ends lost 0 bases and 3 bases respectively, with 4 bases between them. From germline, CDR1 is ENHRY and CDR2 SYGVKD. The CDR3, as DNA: TGTGCCATCAGTGAGTCGAAGACAGATACGCAGTATTTT. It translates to CAISESKTDTQYF.

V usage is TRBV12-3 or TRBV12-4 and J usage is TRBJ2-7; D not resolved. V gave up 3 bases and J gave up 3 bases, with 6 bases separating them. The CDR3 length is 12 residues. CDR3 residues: CASSLIHYEQYF. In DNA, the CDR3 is TGTGCCAGCAGTTTGATCCACTACGAGCAGTACTTC.